The next 15 T cell receptor beta chains were all read from a single sample in a study of cytomegalovirus exposure and HLA in healthy donors. PCR primers comprised 60 Vbeta and 13 Jbeta primers. Clones were sequenced by immunoSEQ multiplex PCR, and TCRdb holds only the in-frame ones, with some missing. The table lists roughly 120,000 clones, around 78% of them singletons, with 3.6% in the top ten. The specimen sequenced was PBMCs. These receptors came from a middle-aged man in good health and CMV-seronegative.

The chain joins TRBV11-2 to TRBJ2-3, with D uncertain. Germline CDR1 SGHAT, CDR2 FQNNGV. This CDR3 is 13 amino acids long. The germline V and J ends were trimmed by 0 bases and 7 bases, with 8 bases remaining between them. CDR3 bases: TGTGCCAGCAGCTTAGAACTCCCATATACGCAGTATTTT. Translated: CASSLELPYTQYF.

The chain joins TRBV10-3 to TRBJ2-7, with 9 bases that match TRBD1. J gave up 3 bases and V 5 bases, and 11 bases lay outside the gene matches. This CDR3 has 16 residues. Germline CDR1 and CDR2: ENHRY and SYGVKD. DNA of the CDR3: TGTGCCATCAGTAAAGGAGAACCGGGACAGGGCTACGAGCAGTACTTC. This encodes CAISKGEPGQGYEQYF.

The chain joins TRBV7-6 to TRBJ2-5; perhaps TRBD1 as D (5 bases). The end of the DNA is better explained by TRBJ2-7, so the J call may be wrong. The CDR3 has 13 residues. CDR1 and CDR2 from the germline V gene are SGHVS and FNYEAQ. CDR3 in DNA: TGTGCCAGCAGCCCAAGACAGACCTACGAGCAGTACTTC. It encodes CASSPRQTYEQYF.

This clone was found a few times. The chain links TRBV6-1 to TRBJ1-1, with TRBD1 as a possible D gene (6 bases). V was shortened by 7 bases and J by 1 base, with 16 bases between the two germline ends. Germline V CDR1 and CDR2: MNHNS, SASEGT. The CDR3 covers 15 residues. The CDR3 spells CASINPTGQNTEAFF. CDR3 nucleotide sequence: TGTGCCAGCATTAACCCGACAGGACAGAACACTGAAGCTTTCTTT.

This clone has only a few counts. The chain employs TRBV7-9 and TRBJ1-2, with D perhaps matching TRBD1 (6 bases). This CDR3 spans 16 amino acids. CDR1 SEHNR and CDR2 FQNEAQ come from the germline V gene (reference sequence). Between the trimmed V and J ends, which lost 5 bases and 0 bases, there was a span of 16 bases. The CDR3 DNA sequence: TGTGCCAGCAGCCCCAGGACAGTACCCGCTAACTATGGCTACACCTTC. This codes for CASSPRTVPANYGYTF.

This clone occurred a few times. The chain combines TRBV28 with TRBJ1-1; 7 nucleotides agree with TRBD1. This CDR3 spans 14 amino acids. The germline V gene encodes CDR1 MDHEN and CDR2 SYDVKM. Trimming removed 4 bases from V and 4 bases from J; junction bases left unmatched: 6. The CDR3 reads CASSSHRGSTEAFF. The CDR3, as DNA: TGTGCCAGCAGTTCACACAGGGGAAGCACTGAAGCTTTCTTT.

V usage is TRBV9 and J usage is TRBJ1-6; 8 bases match TRBD1. The V gene's germline CDR1 is SGDLS and CDR2 YYNGEE. The CDR3 is 15 amino acids. The junction had 8 bases not matched to a gene; V was cut back by 6 bases and J by 6 bases. Written as DNA, the CDR3 is TGTGCCAGCAACGGACAGGGAGGATTTAATTCACCCCTCCACTTT. It translates to CASNGQGGFNSPLHF.

This rearrangement joins TRBV12-5 to TRBJ2-1, with D possibly being TRBD1 (6 bases). The ends were cut back, 2 bases at V and 4 bases at J, with 9 bases in the middle. Germline CDR1 and CDR2: LGHNT and FRNRAP. The CDR3 covers 14 residues. CDR3 protein: CASGLNTGYNEQFF. CDR3 coding DNA: TGTGCTAGTGGTTTGAACACAGGGTACAATGAGCAGTTCTTC.

The chain couples TRBV12-5 to TRBJ2-5; D may be TRBD1 (5 bases). Germline V gene data show CDR1 as LGHNT and CDR2 as FRNRAP. V lost 1 base to trimming and J lost 7 bases, with 10 bases between them. CDR3 length equals 13 residues. This chain's CDR3 is CASGLGGSGTQYF. As DNA, the CDR3 is TGTGCTAGTGGTTTGGGGGGCTCGGGGACCCAGTACTTC.

With respect to this clone: The sample carries other DNA sequences with the same CDR3. The V gene is TRBV7-2, the J gene TRBJ2-2, with D perhaps TRBD1 (6 bases). Between the trimmed V and J ends, which lost 5 bases and 0 bases, there was a span of 7 bases. CDR1 and CDR2 from the germline V gene are SGHTA and FQGNSA. CDR3 length: 14 amino acids. The CDR3 DNA sequence: TGTGCCAGCAGCCGGGACACGAACACCGGGGAGCTGTTTTTT. It translates to CASSRDTNTGELFF.

The rearrangement joins TRBV5-1 to TRBJ1-4; perhaps TRBD1 as D (5 bases). Trimming stripped 4 bases from V and 3 bases from J, with 10 bases between. The CDR3 is made up of 14 amino acids. Germline V lookup: CDR1 SGHRS, CDR2 YFSETQ. The CDR3 DNA reads TGCGCCAGCAGCGCCGGGGGGGCTAATGAAAAACTGTTTTTT. Translated: CASSAGGANEKLFF.

This clone was observed a few times. This chain joins TRBV2 and TRBJ2-5; no definite D call. CDR3 length: 12 residues. Germline V CDR1 and CDR2: SNHLY, FYNNEI. The germline V and J ends were trimmed by 1 base and 3 bases, with 3 bases remaining between them. The CDR3 coding sequence is TGTGCCAGCAGTGAAGTCAAAGAGACCCAGTACTTC. Residues: CASSEVKETQYF.

This chain joins TRBV27 and TRBJ2-1; 8 bases line up with TRBD1. The germline V gene encodes CDR1 MNHEY and CDR2 SMNVEV (reference sequence). With V trimmed by 6 bases and J by 10 bases, 11 bases remained unmatched. The CDR3 runs 14 residues. The CDR3 reads CASRDRGNLVEQFF. CDR3 nucleotide sequence: TGTGCCAGCAGAGACAGGGGCAACCTCGTGGAGCAGTTCTTC.

The count of this clone is one. The chain employs TRBV10-3 and TRBJ2-3; D gene ambiguous. From germline, CDR1 is ENHRY and CDR2 SYGVKD. The V end was cut by 0 bases, the J end by 6 bases, with 4 bases between. The CDR3 extends over 12 amino acids. The CDR3 spells CAISESRDTQYF. CDR3 DNA: TGTGCCATCAGTGAGTCGAGGGATACGCAGTATTTT.

The chain is built from TRBV15 and TRBJ1-2, with D possibly being TRBD1 (5 bases). The V end lost 0 bases, the J end lost 10 bases, and 12 bases lay between the germline ends. This CDR3 comprises 13 residues. Germline V gene sequence: CDR1 LNHNV, CDR2 YYDKDF (reference sequence). The CDR3 loop reads CATSRDGAGHYTF. In DNA, the CDR3 is TGTGCCACCAGCAGAGATGGGGCAGGCCACTACACCTTC.